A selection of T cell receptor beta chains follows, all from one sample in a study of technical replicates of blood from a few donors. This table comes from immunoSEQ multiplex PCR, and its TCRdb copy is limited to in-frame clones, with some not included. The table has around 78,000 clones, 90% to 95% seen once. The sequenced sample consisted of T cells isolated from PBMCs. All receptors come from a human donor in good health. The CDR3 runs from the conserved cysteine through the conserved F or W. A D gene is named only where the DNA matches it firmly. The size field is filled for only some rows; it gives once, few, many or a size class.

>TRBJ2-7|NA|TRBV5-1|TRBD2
TGCGCCAGCAGCTTTATCGGGGAAGGGGAGGGACCTTACGAGCAGTACTTC
CASSFIGEGEGPYEQYF
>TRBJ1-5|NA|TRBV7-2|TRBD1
TGTGCCAGCAGCTTAGGGGACAGGCGGAATCAGCCCCAGCATTTT
CASSLGDRRNQPQHF
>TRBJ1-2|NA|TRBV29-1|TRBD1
TGCAGCGTAAAACAGGGGGCTGGCTACACCTTC
CSVKQGAGYTF
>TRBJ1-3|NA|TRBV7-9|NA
TGTGCCAGCAGCTTATCCTCCGGGAGCACCATATATTTT
CASSLSSGSTIYF
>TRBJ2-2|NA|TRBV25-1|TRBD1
TGTGCCAGCAGGGGCGTCCGGGACAGGGCCACCGGGGAGCTGTTTTTT
CASRGVRDRATGELFF
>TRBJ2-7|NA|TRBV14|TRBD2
TGTGCCAGCAGGGGACTAGACGACTACGAGCAGTACTTC
CASRGLDDYEQYF
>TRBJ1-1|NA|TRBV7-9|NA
TGTGCCAGCAGCTCCCGGTGGTCTGAAGCTTTCTTT
CASSSRWSEAFF
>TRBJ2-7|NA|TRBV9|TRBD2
TGTGCCAGCAGCGAGGGGCTAGCGGGGAACTACGAGCAGTACTTC
CASSEGLAGNYEQYF
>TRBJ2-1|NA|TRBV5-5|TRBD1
TGTGCCAGCAGTCTTCAGGGGGACTCCTACAATGAGCAGTTCTTC
CASSLQGDSYNEQFF
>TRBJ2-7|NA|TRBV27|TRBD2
TGTGCCAGCAGTCCCGGACTAGCTTACGAGCAGTACTTC
CASSPGLAYEQYF
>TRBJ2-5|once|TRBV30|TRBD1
TGTGCCTGGAGACGACAGGGGGAAGAGACCCAGTACTTC
CAWRRQGEETQYF
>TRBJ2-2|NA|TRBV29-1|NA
TGCAGCGGGGGGGATAACACCGGGGAGCTGTTTTTT
CSGGDNTGELFF
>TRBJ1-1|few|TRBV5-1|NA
TGCGCCAGCAGCCCCGACAGGACCAACACTGAAGCTTTCTTT
CASSPDRTNTEAFF
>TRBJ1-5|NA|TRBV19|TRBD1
TGTGCCAGTAGTCCCCCTTGGCCCCGCCAAATTGACAGGGGAGGTCAGCCCCAGCATTTT
CASSPPWPRQIDRGGQPQHF
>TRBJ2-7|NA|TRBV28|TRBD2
TGTGCCAGCAGCCCCCTCGGAACTAGCGGGAGTTACGAGCAGTACTTC
CASSPLGTSGSYEQYF
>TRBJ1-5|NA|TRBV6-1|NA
TGTGCCAGCAGTGATTATAGCAATCAGCCCCAGCATTTT
CASSDYSNQPQHF
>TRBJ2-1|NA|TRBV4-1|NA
TGCGCCAGCAGCCCTATGACTAGAGGTGTTTTGTATGAGCAGTTCTTC
CASSPMTRGVLYEQFF
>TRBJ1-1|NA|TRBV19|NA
TGTGCCAGTACGGGGGGGAGGTACGTTGCCACTGAAGCTTTCTTT
CASTGGRYVATEAFF
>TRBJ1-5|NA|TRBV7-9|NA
TGTGCCAGCAGCTTGACAACGGGGTATAGCAATCAGCCCCAGCATTTT
CASSLTTGYSNQPQHF
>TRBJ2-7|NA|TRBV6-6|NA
TGTGCCAGCAGAGACACGGGGGGCCCCTACGAGCAGTACTTC
CASRDTGGPYEQYF
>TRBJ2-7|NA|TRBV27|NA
TGTGCCACCAGTGGGACACCGAAATACGAGCAGTACTTC
CATSGTPKYEQYF
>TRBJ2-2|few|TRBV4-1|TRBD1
TGCGCCAGCAGCGACAGGGGGAACACCGGGGAGCTGTTTTTT
CASSDRGNTGELFF
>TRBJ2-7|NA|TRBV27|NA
TGTGCCAGCAGTTTCGGGCTAGCCTCCCACGAGCAGTACTTC
CASSFGLASHEQYF
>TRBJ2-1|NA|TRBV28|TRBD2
TGTGCCAGCAGGAATAGCGGGAGGCTGAATGAGCAGTTCTTC
CASRNSGRLNEQFF
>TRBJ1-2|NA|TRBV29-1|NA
TGCAGCGTCTCGACAGGAGTATACTATGGCTACACCTTC
CSVSTGVYYGYTF
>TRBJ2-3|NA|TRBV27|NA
TGTGCCAGCACCAACCTCAGGAGCACAGATACGCAGTATTTT
CASTNLRSTDTQYF
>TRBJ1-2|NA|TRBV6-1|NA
TGTGCCAGCAGGGGACAATCCGGTGGCTACACCTTC
CASRGQSGGYTF
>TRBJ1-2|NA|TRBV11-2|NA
TGTGCCAGCAGCTTCCAGGCAGTACCCTATGGCTACACCTTC
CASSFQAVPYGYTF
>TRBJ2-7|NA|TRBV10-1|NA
TGCGCCAGCAGTGAGTCGAGCGTTCTGGCAGCGCACGAGCAGTACTTC
CASSESSVLAAHEQYF
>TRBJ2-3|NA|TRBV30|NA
TGTGCCTGGAGTGGGAGCCTCACCACAGATACGCAGTATTTT
CAWSGSLTTDTQYF
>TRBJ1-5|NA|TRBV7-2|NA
TGTGCCAGCAGCTTAACGGGCAATCAGCCCCAGCATTTT
CASSLTGNQPQHF
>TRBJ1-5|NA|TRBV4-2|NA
TGTGCCAGCAGCCTCCGGAGAGAGCATCAGCCCCAGCATTTT
CASSLRREHQPQHF
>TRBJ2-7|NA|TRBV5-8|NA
TGTGCCAGCAGCTTTCGACAGTACGAGCAGTACTTC
CASSFRQYEQYF
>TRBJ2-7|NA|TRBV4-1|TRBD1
TGCGCCAGCACCCAACGGGAACTGGGAGACAGGGCCTACGAGCAGTACTTC
CASTQRELGDRAYEQYF
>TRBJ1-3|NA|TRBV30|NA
TGTGCCTGGAGCCCAACCGGGACATCGGGGAACACCATATATTTT
CAWSPTGTSGNTIYF
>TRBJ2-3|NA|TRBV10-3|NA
TGTGCCATCAGTGAGTCTCGGGAAAACACAGATACGCAGTATTTT
CAISESRENTDTQYF